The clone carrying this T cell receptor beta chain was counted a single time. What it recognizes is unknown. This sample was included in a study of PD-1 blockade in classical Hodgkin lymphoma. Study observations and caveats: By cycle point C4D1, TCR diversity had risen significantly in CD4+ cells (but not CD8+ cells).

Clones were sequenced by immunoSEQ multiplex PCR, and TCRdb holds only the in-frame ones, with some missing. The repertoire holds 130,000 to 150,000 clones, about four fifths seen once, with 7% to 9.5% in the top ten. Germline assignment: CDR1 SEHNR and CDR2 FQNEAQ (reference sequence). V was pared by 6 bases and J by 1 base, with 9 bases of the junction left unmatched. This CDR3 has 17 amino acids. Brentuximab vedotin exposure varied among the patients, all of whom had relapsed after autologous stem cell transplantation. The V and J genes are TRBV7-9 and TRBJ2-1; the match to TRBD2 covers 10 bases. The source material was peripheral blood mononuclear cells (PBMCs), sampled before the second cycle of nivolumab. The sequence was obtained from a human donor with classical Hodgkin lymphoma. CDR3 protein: CASSPASGGLSYNEQFF. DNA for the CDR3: TGTGCCAGCAGTCCTGCTAGCGGGGGACTTTCCTACAATGAGCAGTTCTTC.